The subject of this entry is one T cell receptor (beta chain). Only in-frame clones appear in the TCRdb table, and some are missing; sequencing was by immunoSEQ multiplex PCR. The sample includes about 150,000 clones, about 93% of them seen just once. This CDR3 spans 14 amino acids. V was shortened by 6 bases and J by 9 bases, with 17 bases between the two germline ends. Germline V gives CDR1 KGHDR, CDR2 SFDVKD. The sample is drawn from a study of control samples from healthy donors and cancer patients. The sequenced sample consisted of blood. This receptor was taken from a man between 50 and 59 years old in good health. The J gene is TRBJ2-4, the V gene TRBV24-1; the D call may be TRBD1 or TRBD2 (7 bases each). CDR3 nucleotides: TGTGCCACCAGTAATGTAGCAGGGGGGGGCATTCAGTACTTC. It encodes CATSNVAGGGIQYF.